Here is one TCR beta chain with its context. This sample is part of a study of blood T cell repertoires in COVID-19. Losses at the gene ends were 2 bases for V and 0 bases for J; bases not matched to a gene: 8. This CDR3 contains 17 residues. The germline CDR1 and CDR2 sequences are LGHNA and YNFKEQ. How the authors handled the data: Estimated nucleated cell counts came from reference gene primer amplification. Sequenced by immunoSEQ multiplex PCR; TCRdb stores in-frame clones only, minus some. V, J and clone size were drawn from that table, and D and trimming were deduced from the DNA. The data contain a few hundred thousand clones, 89% of them singletons.

Sequencing was performed on peripheral blood. The rearrangement joins TRBV4-2 to TRBJ2-3; 7 nucleotides line up with TRBD2. This TCR came from a middle-aged woman who had recovered from COVID-19. The CDR3 DNA sequence: TGTGCCAGCAGCCAACTTGGGACTACCCGAAGCACAGATACGCAGTATTTT. Translation: CASSQLGTTRSTDTQYF.